The clone carrying this T cell receptor beta chain appeared once. What it binds is not known. The CDR3 is 13 amino acids. Trimming took off 7 bases at V and 0 bases at J, with 6 bases between the two ends. Germline V gene data show CDR1 as LNHDA and CDR2 as SQIVND (reference sequence). These data originate in a study of T cell responses to AZD1222 COVID-19 vaccine. Looking at the study overall: It was second doses at about 4 or about 12 weeks that were pooled. Points from the study as a whole: Baseline testing showed seropositivity in only six AZD1222 recipients.

Clones were sequenced by immunoSEQ multiplex PCR, and TCRdb holds only the in-frame ones, with some missing. In the table there are 95,000 to 110,000 clones, 88% of which are singletons. This material consisted of peripheral blood, taken on day 0 of AZD1222 vaccination. The receptor's source is an adult in good health. V gene TRBV19 combines with J gene TRBJ1-4; no clear D. CDR3 DNA: TGTGCCAGTACAGGCCCAACTAATGAAAAACTGTTTTTT. Its protein is CASTGPTNEKLFF.